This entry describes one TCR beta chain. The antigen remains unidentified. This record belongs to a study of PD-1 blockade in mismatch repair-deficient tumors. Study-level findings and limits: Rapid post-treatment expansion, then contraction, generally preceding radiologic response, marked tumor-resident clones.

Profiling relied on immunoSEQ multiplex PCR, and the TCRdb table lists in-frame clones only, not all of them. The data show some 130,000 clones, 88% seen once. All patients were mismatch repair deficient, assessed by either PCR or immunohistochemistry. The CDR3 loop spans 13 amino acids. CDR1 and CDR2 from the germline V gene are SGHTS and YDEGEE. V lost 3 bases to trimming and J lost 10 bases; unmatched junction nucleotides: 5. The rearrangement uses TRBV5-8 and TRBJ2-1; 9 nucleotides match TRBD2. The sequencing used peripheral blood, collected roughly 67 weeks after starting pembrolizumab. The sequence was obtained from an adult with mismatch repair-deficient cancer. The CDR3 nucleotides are TGTGCCAGCAGCTGGCTAGCGGGAAACGAGCAGTTCTTC. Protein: CASSWLAGNEQFF.